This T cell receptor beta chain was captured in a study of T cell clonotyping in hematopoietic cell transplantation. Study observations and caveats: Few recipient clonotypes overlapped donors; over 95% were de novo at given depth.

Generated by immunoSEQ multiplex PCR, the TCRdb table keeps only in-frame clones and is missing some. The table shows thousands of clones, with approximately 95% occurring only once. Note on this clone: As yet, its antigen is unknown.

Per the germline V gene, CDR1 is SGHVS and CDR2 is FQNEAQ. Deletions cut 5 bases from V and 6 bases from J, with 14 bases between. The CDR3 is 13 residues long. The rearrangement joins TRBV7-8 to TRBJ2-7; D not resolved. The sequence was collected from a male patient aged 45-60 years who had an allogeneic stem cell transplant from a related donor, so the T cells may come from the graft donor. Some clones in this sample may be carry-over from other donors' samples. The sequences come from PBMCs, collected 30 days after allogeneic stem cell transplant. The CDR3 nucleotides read TGTGCCAGCAGCATACCAGGATTCTTCGAGCAGTACTTC. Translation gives CASSIPGFFEQYF. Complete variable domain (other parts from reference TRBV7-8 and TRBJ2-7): GAGVSQSPRYKVAKRGQDVALRCDPISGHVSLFWYQQALGQGPEFLTYFQNEAQLDKSGLPSDRFFAERPEGSVSTLKIQRTQQEDSAVYLCASSIPGFFEQYFGPGTRLTVT.